This T cell receptor beta chain appears in the sequencing data of a study of blood T cells in healthy people across ages. Together with a sample-barcoded 5' primer, a J-beta primer mix was included in a second PCR lasting about 7 to 12 cycles. Each CDR3 protein gets one entry after TCRdb re-called the 5' RACE reads with MiXCR. This table holds almost 800,000 distinct CDR3 sequences, 55% to 70% found once. Germline V lookup: CDR1 KGHDR, CDR2 SFDVKD. This CDR3 comprises 17 residues. V was shortened by 1 base and J by 0 bases, with 12 bases between the two germline ends. Study results and limitations: Researchers report that TCR beta diversity correlated strongly with naive T cell percentage.

With respect to this clonotype: Its specificity is unknown.

Sequencing was carried out using blood. This chain connects TRBV24-1 to TRBJ2-1, with no clear D. The clonotype was recovered from a man under 40 in good health. Written as DNA, the CDR3 is TGTGCCACCAGTGATTTAAGCTCCCGGAGCTCCTACAATGAGCAGTTCTTC. It yields the protein CATSDLSSRSSYNEQFF.